These 22 T cell receptor beta chains came from one sample sequenced in a study of T cells after yellow fever vaccination (dated by TCRdb to the late 2010s). In the paper's terms, the treatment or condition label means: live attenuated yellow fever vaccine strain. Preparation of the library involved 5' RACE. This sample was sequenced with an Illumina HiSeq 2500. TCRdb reprocessing: public reads trimmed at Q25 with fastp, clones called with MiXCR, in-frame beta chains kept. Each entry is one CDR3 protein sequence, shown with its most common DNA and genes. The sample profile shows roughly 500,000 distinct CDR3 sequences; about a fifth of them were found once. Of the sample, roughly 13% falls within the top ten clones. Sample: PBMCs, taken 15 days after the yellow fever booster vaccination. The receptors were sampled from a man in his thirties or forties who received the YFV17D yellow fever vaccine.

This clonotype has just a few counts. The chain has TRBV20-1 and TRBJ2-3; D is uncertain. Germline CDR1 is DFQATT and CDR2 is SNEGSKA (reference sequence). This CDR3 comprises 14 residues. Trimming stripped 3 bases from V and 2 bases from J, with 12 bases between. The CDR3 loop is CSASISGDTDTQYF. CDR3 bases: TGCAGTGCTAGTATTAGTGGGGACACAGATACGCAGTATTTT.

The V call is TRBV20-1, the J call TRBJ2-2; D remains unclear. The length of the CDR3 is 14 residues. V lost 6 bases and J lost 7, with 18 bases in between. From germline, CDR1 is DFQATT and CDR2 SNEGSKA (reference sequence). In DNA form, the CDR3 reads TGCAGTGCGGGCACCTTATTTGTTAACGGGGAGCTGTTTTTT. Its translation: CSAGTLFVNGELFF.

The sample holds a few counts of this clonotype. The chain carries TRBV7-8 and TRBJ2-7, with 10 positions matching TRBD2. CDR1 is SGHVS and CDR2 is FQNEAQ in the germline V gene. V was clipped by 5 bases and J by 1 base; unmatched bases: 5. The CDR3 contains 15 residues. The DNA for the CDR3 is TGTGCCAGCAGCCAGATACTAGCGGGGTCCTACGAGCAGTACTTC. It is translated as CASSQILAGSYEQYF.

This clonotype was counted between two and nine times. A much larger clonotype is one base distant, so this may be a read error. The genes are TRBV7-3 and TRBJ2-3, with 8 bases that match TRBD2. Germline V gene data show CDR1 as SGHTA and CDR2 as FQGTGA. The CDR3 is made up of 14 amino acids. V lost 4 bases to trimming and J lost 2 bases; unmatched junction nucleotides: 2. CDR3 in amino acids: CASSSAGDTDTQYF. CDR3 DNA: TGTGCCAGCAGCTCAGCGGGAGACACAGATACGCAGTATTTT. Combining the CDR3 with reference TRBV7-3 and TRBJ2-3 gives the whole variable domain GAGVSQTPSNKVTEKGKYVELRCDPISGHTALYWYRQSLGQGPEFLIYFQGTGAADDSGLPNDRFFAVRPEGSVSTLKIQRTERGDSAVYLCASSSAGDTDTQYFGPGTRLTVL.

The sample holds a few counts of this clonotype. V is TRBV6-9 and J is TRBJ2-5, with 9 bases that match TRBD2. Germline trimming cut 5 bases from V and 2 bases from J; bases unmatched to any gene: 9. The CDR3 extends over 16 amino acids. CDR1 and CDR2 from the germline V gene are MNHGY and SVAAGI. The CDR3 DNA reads as TGTGCCAGCAGTCGTACGGCGGGAGGGCGGCAAGAGACCCAGTACTTC. Protein sequence: CASSRTAGGRQETQYF.

This clonotype was recorded a few times. The V call is TRBV6-1, the J call TRBJ2-1, with 7 bases fitting TRBD2. The V segment lost 3 bases and the J segment 10 bases; nucleotides outside the gene matches: 12. This CDR3 is 15 amino acids long. Germline CDR1 MNHNS, CDR2 SASEGT. The CDR3 coding sequence is TGTGCCAGCAGTGAGGGGGACTATCGGGGAGGGGAGCAGTTCTTC. It specifies CASSEGDYRGGEQFF.

This clonotype was seen a handful of times. This chain uses TRBV12-3 or TRBV12-4 with TRBJ2-2; 7 bases align to TRBD1. Trimming removed 6 bases from V and 3 bases from J; junction bases left unmatched: 7. CDR3 length equals 15 residues. The CDR3 DNA sequence: TGTGCCAGCAGACTAACAGGGGCCGACACCGGGGAGCTGTTTTTT. Translating it yields CASRLTGADTGELFF.

The chain recombines TRBV7-9 with TRBJ1-2, with unresolved D. Germline V gene lookup returns CDR1 SEHNR and CDR2 FQNEAQ (reference sequence). The CDR3 extends over 12 amino acids. V lost 6 bases and J 2 bases, leaving 7 bases between the germline ends. CDR3 sequence (DNA): TGTGCCAGCAGTTATAGCAACTATGGCTACACCTTC. Translated, it gives CASSYSNYGYTF.

CDR3 amino acids: CAWNRDHRNTGELFF. The CDR3 DNA follows: TGTGCCTGGAACCGGGACCACCGGAACACCGGGGAGCTGTTTTTT. The V and J genes are TRBV30 and TRBJ2-2; the D gene could be TRBD1 or TRBD2 (5 bases each). The germline V and J ends were trimmed by 4 bases and 1 base, with 13 bases remaining between them. Looked up from germline, CDR1 is GTSNPN and CDR2 is SVGIG (reference sequence). The CDR3 is 15 residues long.

This clonotype was detected a few times. V and J are TRBV3-1 and TRBJ2-1; D is unclear. Germline V lookup: CDR1 LGHDT, CDR2 YNNKEL (reference sequence). V dropped 0 bases and J dropped 0 bases, with 6 bases sitting between them. The CDR3 has 15 amino acids. The CDR3 reads CASSQEGSSYNEQFF. The CDR3 DNA reads TGTGCCAGCAGCCAAGAGGGTAGCTCCTACAATGAGCAGTTCTTC.

The V gene is TRBV11-2, the J gene TRBJ2-3; TRBD2 is a possible D gene (8 bases). V was shortened by 4 bases and J by 1 base, with 21 bases between the two germline ends. The CDR3 is made up of 18 amino acids. Germline V gene data show CDR1 as SGHAT and CDR2 as FQNNGV. CDR3 in DNA: TGTGCCAGCAGCTCCAGGGGGGTAGCGGGAATCGGCACAGATACGCAGTATTTT. This sequence encodes CASSSRGVAGIGTDTQYF.

The V gene is TRBV6-2 or TRBV6-3, the J gene TRBJ2-1; D is ambiguous. V lost 0 bases, J lost 8 bases, and 5 bases lay in between. The germline V gene encodes CDR1 MNHEY and CDR2 SVGEGT. CDR3 length: 12 amino acids. The CDR3 nucleotides are TGTGCCAGCAGTTACTCAGTCTATGAGCAGTTCTTC. This codes for CASSYSVYEQFF.

The CDR3 region is CASSVGGYNEKLFF. For the CDR3, the DNA is TGTGCCAGCAGCGTCGGGGGGTATAATGAAAAACTGTTTTTT. The chain carries TRBV9 and TRBJ1-4; D might be TRBD1 (5 bases). V lost 2 bases, J lost 4 bases, and 9 bases lay in between. The CDR3 is 14 residues long. Germline loops: CDR1 SGDLS, CDR2 YYNGEE.

A few counts support this clonotype. The chain recombines TRBV5-6 with TRBJ2-3; D gene uncertain. V was clipped by 2 bases and J by 3 bases, with 7 bases between them. The CDR3 loop spans 13 amino acids. Germline CDR1 reads SGHDT; CDR2 reads YYEEEE. This CDR3 reads CASSFRSTDTQYF. Here the CDR3 DNA reads TGTGCCAGCAGCTTTAGGAGTACAGATACGCAGTATTTT.

The chain has TRBV20-1 and TRBJ2-5; tentative D call: TRBD2 (6 bases). Trimming removed 0 bases at V and 4 bases at J, with 21 bases between. The CDR3 spans 17 residues. The V gene's germline CDR1 is DFQATT and CDR2 SNEGSKA (reference sequence). The CDR3 spells CSARDLRGLLGGETQYF. CDR3 in DNA: TGCAGTGCTAGAGATCTGCGGGGCCTGTTAGGAGGAGAGACCCAGTACTTC.

The CDR3, as DNA: TGCGCCAGCAGCGCCACCACAGGGGGTGGCTACAATGAGCAGTTCTTC. This sequence encodes CASSATTGGGYNEQFF. The chain joins TRBV5-1 to TRBJ2-1; 8 nucleotides match TRBD1. Germline assignment: CDR1 SGHRS and CDR2 YFSETQ. The CDR3 is 16 amino acids. The ends lost 4 bases at V and 3 bases at J; junction bases unmatched: 9.

J is TRBJ2-7 and V is TRBV7-2; 7 positions match TRBD1. The junction had 6 bases not matched to a gene; V was cut back by 4 bases and J by 3 bases. CDR1 and CDR2 (germline): SGHTA, FQGNSA. The CDR3 spans 14 residues. The CDR3: CASSSGTVFYEQYF. DNA for the CDR3: TGTGCCAGCAGCTCCGGGACAGTTTTCTACGAGCAGTACTTC.

In its sample, this clonotype was seen a few times. The chain employs TRBV5-1 and TRBJ2-7; D not resolved. V lost 1 base to trimming and J lost 2 bases, with 13 bases between them. This CDR3 has 15 residues. CDR1 is SGHRS and CDR2 is YFSETQ in the germline V gene. CDR3: CASSLTESRAYEQYF. In nucleotides, the CDR3 is TGCGCCAGCAGCTTGACTGAATCCCGGGCCTACGAGCAGTACTTC.

This clonotype was recorded a few times. The chain joins TRBV6-5 to TRBJ2-7, with D uncertain. The CDR3 spans 14 residues. Germline V CDR1 and CDR2: MNHEY, SVGAGI. V was clipped by 2 bases and J by 4 bases, with 12 bases between them. The CDR3 spells CASSYQNSRYEQYF. The CDR3 DNA is TGTGCCAGCAGTTACCAGAATAGCAGATACGAGCAGTACTTC.

The chain recombines TRBV20-1 with TRBJ2-6; TRBD2 might be the D (6 bases). Germline V gene data show CDR1 as DFQATT and CDR2 as SNEGSKA (reference sequence). V was cut by 5 bases and J by 4 bases, with 15 bases left in between. The CDR3 length is 15 residues. CDR3 in amino acids: CSAFTSIRGANVLTF. The CDR3, as DNA: TGCAGTGCTTTTACTAGCATTAGAGGGGCCAACGTCCTGACTTTC.

The chain joins TRBV7-9 to TRBJ2-7, with 7 bases that match TRBD2. The ends lost 2 bases at V and 3 bases at J; junction bases unmatched: 4. Germline V lookup: CDR1 SEHNR, CDR2 FQNEAQ (reference sequence). The CDR3 has 14 residues. CDR3 protein: CASSLSPSGYEQYF. The CDR3 coding sequence is TGTGCCAGCAGCTTATCCCCTAGCGGCTACGAGCAGTACTTC.

The rearrangement links TRBV5-1 to TRBJ2-3; D might be TRBD2 (6 bases). This CDR3 contains 15 residues. Germline CDR1 and CDR2: SGHRS and YFSETQ. V shed 0 bases and J shed 5 bases, with 13 bases lying between them. CDR3 in amino acids: CASSLVPGVGDTQYF. As DNA, the CDR3 is TGCGCCAGCAGCTTGGTCCCGGGGGTGGGAGATACGCAGTATTTT.